Shown below are 21 T cell receptor beta chains from a single sample sequenced in a study of resident and recirculating memory T cells in vitiligo. Assay: immunoSEQ multiplex PCR; the TCRdb copy retains only in-frame clones and omits some. In the table there are tens of thousands of clones, about 92% of which are singletons. The material sequenced was blood. The source of these receptors is a male donor with vitiligo.

The CDR3: CASSSHRGPGANVLTF. The CDR3 bases are TGTGCCAGCAGCTCCCACAGGGGACCTGGGGCCAACGTCCTGACTTTC. The chain joins TRBV7-9 to TRBJ2-6; 7 nucleotides agree with TRBD1. The CDR3 spans 16 residues. The germline CDR1 and CDR2 sequences are SEHNR and FQNEAQ (reference sequence). V lost 4 bases, J lost 2 bases, and 5 bases stayed unmatched.

This chain links TRBV18 with TRBJ1-2; D is unresolved. Germline V gene data show CDR1 as KGHSH and CDR2 as LQKENI. The CDR3 has 14 residues. The V end was cut by 3 bases, the J end by 6 bases, with 14 bases between. CDR3 sequence: CASSPGRALDGYTF. CDR3 in DNA: TGTGCCAGCTCACCTGGGAGGGCCCTCGATGGCTACACCTTC.

The V gene is TRBV28, the J gene TRBJ1-4; the D gene is possibly TRBD1 (5 bases). Germline lookup yields CDR1 MDHEN and CDR2 SYDVKM. This CDR3 has 16 residues. V shed 4 bases and J shed 7 bases, with 19 bases lying between them. The CDR3 loop reads CASSSPGLGLVEKLFF. The CDR3 DNA reads as TGTGCCAGCAGTTCCCCAGGGTTAGGGTTGGTTGAAAAACTGTTTTTT.

The V and J genes are TRBV16 and TRBJ2-7, with no clear D. V lost 1 base, J lost 2 bases, and 15 bases lay in between. Germline V gene lookup returns CDR1 KGHSY and CDR2 FQNENV. CDR3 length: 16 amino acids. CDR3 nucleotides: TGTGCCAGCAGCCAATTTTTGTTAGAACAGACCTACGAGCAGTACTTC. It is translated as CASSQFLLEQTYEQYF.

V gene TRBV12-5 combines with J gene TRBJ2-1; 14 nucleotides align to TRBD2. The V gene's germline CDR1 is LGHNT and CDR2 FRNRAP. The CDR3 totals 20 residues. Losses at the gene ends were 1 base for V and 0 bases for J; bases not matched to a gene: 8. The CDR3 DNA is TGTGCTAGTGGTTTGGCCCGGACTAGCGGGAGGTTCAGCTCCTACAATGAGCAGTTCTTC. This encodes CASGLARTSGRFSSYNEQFF.

The V call is TRBV15, the J call TRBJ2-3, with TRBD2 identical over 13 bases. With V trimmed by 3 bases and J by 4 bases, 4 bases remained unmatched. Germline CDR1 and CDR2: LNHNV and YYDKDF (reference sequence). This CDR3 has 16 residues. DNA for the CDR3: TGTGCCACCAGCAGTGGGACTAGCGGGATTTCAGATACGCAGTATTTT. As protein: CATSSGTSGISDTQYF.

The gene calls are TRBV30 and TRBJ2-1, with TRBD2 identical over 8 bases. This CDR3 comprises 18 residues. CDR1 and CDR2 from the germline V gene are GTSNPN and SVGIG (reference sequence). Germline trimming cut 5 bases from V and 0 bases from J; bases unmatched to any gene: 15. The CDR3 sequence is CAWGGDVAGLSSYNEQFF. The DNA for the CDR3 is TGTGCCTGGGGGGGGGACGTAGCGGGGCTCAGCTCCTACAATGAGCAGTTCTTC.

The chain carries TRBV9 and TRBJ1-1, with D uncertain. There are 13 residues in the CDR3. V was pared by 0 bases and J by 3 bases, with 6 bases between. From germline, CDR1 is SGDLS and CDR2 YYNGEE. CDR3 region: CASSVGGDTEAFF. CDR3 bases: TGTGCCAGCAGCGTAGGGGGAGACACTGAAGCTTTCTTT.

The chain carries TRBV28 and TRBJ2-7, with 9 positions matching TRBD1. CDR1 MDHEN and CDR2 SYDVKM come from the germline V gene. J lost 5 bases, V lost 3 bases, and 14 bases had no gene match. The CDR3 extends over 17 amino acids. In DNA form, the CDR3 reads TGTGCCAGCAGTTTCCCTCCGGGACAGGGACCGAGGAACGAGCAGTACTTC. Translating gives CASSFPPGQGPRNEQYF.

This rearrangement joins TRBV13 to TRBJ2-2; 12 nucleotides match TRBD2. Germline assignment: CDR1 PRHDT and CDR2 FYEKMQ (reference sequence). V dropped 0 bases and J dropped 4; count of bases not matched to a gene: 12. The CDR3 is 20 amino acids. The CDR3 DNA sequence: TGTGCCAGCAGCTTAGGAGGGCTAGCGGGAGGGCCGGATTTCACCGGGGAGCTGTTTTTT. The encoded protein is CASSLGGLAGGPDFTGELFF. Combining the CDR3 with reference TRBV13 and TRBJ2-2 gives the whole variable domain AAGVIQSPRHLIKEKRETATLKCYPIPRHDTVYWYQQGPGQDPQFLISFYEKMQSDKGSIPDRFSAQQFSDYHSELNMSSLELGDSALYFCASSLGGLAGGPDFTGELFFGEGSRLTVL.

This clone came up a few times. The rearrangement joins TRBV12-5 to TRBJ1-3, with a possible D match to TRBD1 (6 bases). This CDR3 is 17 amino acids long. Per germline, CDR1 LGHNT and CDR2 FRNRAP. With 9 bases removed from V and 0 bases from J, the gap between germline ends came to 21 bases. CDR3 DNA sequence: TGTGCTAGGAGTTTGGATACAGGGAGCTACTCTGGAAACACCATATATTTT. It codes for CARSLDTGSYSGNTIYF.

The V and J genes are TRBV18 and TRBJ1-2; D is unclear. V was shortened by 5 bases and J by 2 bases, with 9 bases between the two germline ends. The CDR3 runs to 13 residues. CDR1 is KGHSH, CDR2 LQKENI, per germline. CDR3: CASSATVNYGYTF. The CDR3 nucleotides are TGTGCCAGCTCAGCCACGGTGAACTATGGCTACACCTTC.

The chain combines TRBV27 with TRBJ2-3, with 8 bases that match TRBD1. This CDR3 spans 15 amino acids. From germline, CDR1 is MNHEY and CDR2 SMNVEV (reference sequence). V lost 3 bases, J lost 0 bases, and 2 bases stayed unmatched. CDR3 sequence: CASSLGQDSTDTQYF. Written as DNA, the CDR3 is TGTGCCAGCAGTTTGGGACAGGATAGCACAGATACGCAGTATTTT.

The chain links TRBV28 to TRBJ2-7; TRBD1 might be the D (6 bases). CDR1 is MDHEN and CDR2 is SYDVKM in the germline V gene. The CDR3 has 13 residues. The ends were cut back, 7 bases at V and 5 bases at J, with 15 bases in the middle. The CDR3 nucleotides are TGTGCCAGCAATACAGGGTCTCCCCACGAGCAGTACTTC. Its protein is CASNTGSPHEQYF. Full variable domain (remainder filled in from reference TRBV28 and TRBJ2-7): DVKVTQSSRYLVKRTGEKVFLECVQDMDHENMFWYRQDPGLGLRLIYFSYDVKMKEKGDIPEGYSVSREKKERFSLILESASTNQTSMYLCASNTGSPHEQYFGPGTRLTVT.

The rearrangement uses TRBV5-4 and TRBJ2-5; 15 bases are a match to TRBD2. Germline-derived CDR1 and CDR2 are SGHNT and YYREEE (reference sequence). This CDR3 has 16 amino acids. V shed 3 bases, J shed 5 bases, and the junction held 5 bases outside the gene matches. CDR3 sequence: CASSSGTSGRRETQYF. CDR3 nucleotides: TGTGCCAGCAGCTCCGGGACTAGCGGGAGGAGGGAGACCCAGTACTTC.

The chain recombines TRBV4-3 with TRBJ2-1; 10 bases agree with TRBD2. This CDR3 contains 18 residues. CDR1 and CDR2 from the germline V gene are LGHNA and YSLEER. V lost 0 bases, J lost 7 bases, and 12 bases stayed unmatched. CDR3 in amino acids: CASSQERASGRSGNEQFF. As DNA, the CDR3 is TGCGCCAGCAGCCAAGAAAGGGCTAGCGGGAGATCCGGTAATGAGCAGTTCTTC.

The CDR3 coding sequence is TGTGCCAGCAAACGGGAAAGCAATCAGCCCCAGCATTTT. It encodes CASKRESNQPQHF. The chain joins TRBV6-6 to TRBJ1-5; D is unresolved. Trimming left V 7 bases short and J 1 base short, with 8 bases between. The CDR3 length is 13 residues. Germline V gives CDR1 MNHNY, CDR2 SVGAGI (reference sequence).

This sequence joins TRBV27 and TRBJ1-2; 10 bases fit TRBD1. V lost 5 bases to trimming and J lost 5 bases; unmatched junction nucleotides: 5. Germline V gene sequence: CDR1 MNHEY, CDR2 SMNVEV (reference sequence). The CDR3 is 14 residues long. The CDR3 protein is CASSAGQGGYGYTF. In nucleotides, the CDR3 is TGTGCCAGCAGTGCCGGACAGGGGGGTTATGGCTACACCTTC.

This chain links TRBV28 with TRBJ1-4; no reliable D call. V was pared by 8 bases and J by 5 bases, with 9 bases between. CDR3 length: 12 residues. From germline, CDR1 is MDHEN and CDR2 SYDVKM. CDR3 sequence (DNA): TGTGCCAGCCTCCGGGGAAATGAAAAACTGTTTTTT. This sequence encodes CASLRGNEKLFF. The whole variable domain, remainder taken from reference TRBV28 and TRBJ1-4, is DVKVTQSSRYLVKRTGEKVFLECVQDMDHENMFWYRQDPGLGLRLIYFSYDVKMKEKGDIPEGYSVSREKKERFSLILESASTNQTSMYLCASLRGNEKLFFGSGTQLSVL.

The rearrangement joins TRBV19 to TRBJ1-5, with D possibly matching TRBD1 (6 bases). CDR3 length: 15 residues. V shed 2 bases and J shed 3 bases, with 11 bases lying between them. The germline CDR1 and CDR2 sequences are LNHDA and SQIVND (reference sequence). CDR3: CASSIQGRLNQPQHF. Written as DNA, the CDR3 is TGTGCCAGTAGTATACAGGGGAGACTCAATCAGCCCCAGCATTTT.

The genes are TRBV5-8 and TRBJ1-2; possible D gene TRBD1, 6 bases. The CDR3 spans 13 residues. CDR1 is SGHTS, CDR2 YDEGEE, per germline. The V and J ends lost 0 bases and 4 bases respectively, with 7 bases between them. The CDR3: CASSLVQGYGYTF. Here the CDR3 DNA reads TGTGCCAGCAGCTTGGTACAGGGCTATGGCTACACCTTC.